One sample yielded the 5 T cell receptor beta chains listed below, sequenced in a study of molecular identifiers for immune sequencing clone quantification. TCRdb reprocessed the PCR reads with MiXCR, giving one entry per CDR3 protein. Here the sample spans about half a million distinct CDR3 sequences, about 21% being singletons. Sequenced: naive CD8+ T cells from blood, with Jurkat cell RNA spiked in. Specified subset: FACS-sorted CD8+CD4-CCR7+CD45RA+ naive T cells. All receptors come from a human donor in good health. Some libraries in this study had Jurkat cell RNA spiked in.

This clonotype was observed a few times. V is TRBV7-8 and J is TRBJ2-7, with TRBD1 matching 8 bases. CDR1 and CDR2 from the germline V gene are SGHVS and FQNEAQ. CDR3 length: 15 amino acids. The V segment lost 6 bases and the J segment 4 bases; nucleotides outside the gene matches: 11. The CDR3: CASSSYRGTSYEQYF. The DNA for the CDR3 is TGTGCCAGCAGTTCTTACAGGGGGACGTCATACGAGCAGTACTTC.

A few counts support this clonotype. In DNA, the CDR3 is TGTGCCAGCAGCTCGGGACAGGAGTCCTACGAGCAGTACTTC. Encoded protein: CASSSGQESYEQYF. The chain combines TRBV7-6 with TRBJ2-7, with TRBD1 matching over 8 bases. Trimming removed 4 bases from V and 1 base from J; junction bases left unmatched: 3. Per germline, CDR1 SGHVS and CDR2 FNYEAQ. This CDR3 region has 14 residues.

This clonotype was seen a handful of times. The chain combines TRBV7-9 with TRBJ1-2; the match to TRBD1 covers 8 bases. After removal of 7 bases from V and 1 base from J, the junction contained 14 bases not matched to a gene. CDR3 length: 17 residues. CDR1 is SEHNR and CDR2 is FQNEAQ in the germline V gene (reference sequence). CDR3 protein: CASIQYRGDRSNYGYTF. DNA for the CDR3: TGTGCCAGCATCCAATACCGGGGGGACAGGAGTAACTATGGCTACACCTTC.

This clonotype was counted only a few times. The V call is TRBV4-3, the J call TRBJ2-7; D gene unclear. Trimming removed 0 bases at V and 5 bases at J, with 14 bases between. The germline V gene encodes CDR1 LGHNA and CDR2 YSLEER. This CDR3 is 15 amino acids long. In nucleotides, the CDR3 is TGCGCCAGCAGCCAAGATCAGGTTATTTACGACGAGCAGTACTTC. It is translated as CASSQDQVIYDEQYF.

The chain combines TRBV5-1 with TRBJ2-7; D ambiguous. Germline lookup yields CDR1 SGHRS and CDR2 YFSETQ. The ends were cut back, 3 bases at V and 0 bases at J, with 13 bases in the middle. This CDR3 is 15 amino acids long. The CDR3 is CASSSEAEYSYEQYF. The DNA of the CDR3 is TGCGCCAGCAGCTCCGAGGCGGAATACTCCTACGAGCAGTACTTC.